These T cell receptor beta chains were read from a single sample in a study of T-cell memory formation after mild COVID-19. Via MiXCR, TCRdb re-called the 5' RACE reads, giving one row per CDR3 protein. The sample contains some 150,000 distinct CDR3 sequences, 13% to 15% of which appear only once. Sequenced input: PBMCs or a T cell subset sorted from them (not recorded which). These receptors all come from an adult woman who had mild COVID-19 (a few samples of this study predate the infection). Cell type and time point are not known. CDR3s include the opening cysteine and the closing phenylalanine or tryptophan. The D gene is left open where the match is weak. Size is stated for part of the rows, as once, few or many counts, or as a class when the clone is expanded.

v_gene	d_gene	j_gene	abundance	CDR3nt	CDR3aa
TRBV5-6	.	TRBJ2-1	.	TGTGCCAGCAGCGCCAGGGGTTGGGGCTACAATGAGCAGTTCTTC	CASSARGWGYNEQFF
TRBV9	TRBD1	TRBJ2-5	.	TGTGCCAGCAGCGTAGACCACCCCAACAGGGGGGAGACCCAGTACTTC	CASSVDHPNRGETQYF
TRBV7-3	.	TRBJ1-1	.	TGTGCCAGCAGCACTAGGGATCAGGGAAAAATGAACACTGAAGCTTTCTTT	CASSTRDQGKMNTEAFF
TRBV5-5	.	TRBJ2-1	few	TGTGCCAGCAGCTTGGGTTGGTCGGCAAGCTCCTACAATGAGCAGTTCTTC	CASSLGWSASSYNEQFF
TRBV6-5	.	TRBJ2-7	.	TGTGCCAGCTCGGCTACACTAACCCTCTACCGGCAGTACTTC	CASSATLTLYRQYF
TRBV7-7	.	TRBJ2-5	.	TGTGCCAGCAGCCCCGGCCATCCGCCAGAGACCCAGTACTTC	CASSPGHPPETQYF
TRBV29-1	TRBD2	TRBJ2-7	few	TGCAGCGTTCTCGGGGGGGACACCACCTACGAGCAGTACTTC	CSVLGGDTTYEQYF
TRBV27	.	TRBJ2-7	many	TGTGCCAGCAGACAGGGCTACGAGCAGTACTTC	CASRQGYEQYF
TRBV7-6	.	TRBJ1-1	.	TGTGCCAGCAGCTTATATGGAAATTACCCCACTGAAGCTTTCTTT	CASSLYGNYPTEAFF
TRBV19	TRBD1	TRBJ1-5	few	TGTGCCAGCCTCGACAGGGTTGAGAATGGCAATCAGCCCCAGCATTTT	CASLDRVENGNQPQHF
TRBV7-8	TRBD2	TRBJ2-5	.	TGTGCCAGCAGCTTGTTCGCGGGAGGCCGGGCACAAGAGACCCAGTACTTC	CASSLFAGGRAQETQYF
TRBV28	TRBD2	TRBJ2-1	few	TGTGCCAGCAGCCCCGGACTAGCGGACCACAATGAGCAGTTCTTC	CASSPGLADHNEQFF
TRBV20-1	TRBD1	TRBJ2-1	.	TGCAGTGCTTGGACAGGTTCGGCCAATGAGCAGTTCTTC	CSAWTGSANEQFF
TRBV29-1	TRBD1	TRBJ2-7	few	TGCAGCGTTGAAGACCCGGGACAGGGGGCCTACGAGCAGTACTTC	CSVEDPGQGAYEQYF
TRBV3-1	.	TRBJ1-2	few	TGTGCCAGCAGCCAAGAATGGAGGGCTGGCTACACCTTC	CASSQEWRAGYTF
TRBV5-6	.	TRBJ2-2	.	TGTGCCAGCAGCTTACCCGGGACATTTGCCGGGGAGCTGTTTTTT	CASSLPGTFAGELFF
TRBV20-1	TRBD2	TRBJ2-3	few	TGCAGTGCTAGAGTAGAGGCGGGGGGGCCGAATACGCAGTATTTT	CSARVEAGGPNTQYF
TRBV15	.	TRBJ1-2	many	TGTGCCACCAGCACCCCTCCCCTCCGAGGCTACACCTTC	CATSTPPLRGYTF
TRBV4-1	.	TRBJ1-5	medium-sized	TGCGCCAGCAGCCAAGGTTGGGGGGGGAACCAGCCCCAGCATTTT	CASSQGWGGNQPQHF
TRBV20-1	.	TRBJ1-2	.	TGCAGTGCTAGGTGGAGCGACTATGGCTACACCTTC	CSARWSDYGYTF
TRBV11-2	.	TRBJ1-1	few	TGTGCCAGCAGCCCCGACAGAATATACATGAACACTGAAGCTTTCTTT	CASSPDRIYMNTEAFF
TRBV11-2	.	TRBJ1-5	many	TGTGCCAGCAGTTCGACAGATAGCAATCAGCCCCAGCATTTT	CASSSTDSNQPQHF
TRBV20-1	TRBD2	TRBJ2-3	.	TGCAGTGCTAGACCTTATAGACTAGCGGGAGTTACTACTAGCACAGATACGCAGTATTTT	CSARPYRLAGVTTSTDTQYF
TRBV20-1	TRBD2	TRBJ2-1	.	TGCAGTGCTAGAGTTCCAGCGGGAGTTCTGGGTGAGCAGTTCTTC	CSARVPAGVLGEQFF
TRBV29-1	TRBD2	TRBJ2-1	few	TGCAGCGTTCGGACTAGTGGGATTCCCTACAATGAGCAGTTCTTC	CSVRTSGIPYNEQFF